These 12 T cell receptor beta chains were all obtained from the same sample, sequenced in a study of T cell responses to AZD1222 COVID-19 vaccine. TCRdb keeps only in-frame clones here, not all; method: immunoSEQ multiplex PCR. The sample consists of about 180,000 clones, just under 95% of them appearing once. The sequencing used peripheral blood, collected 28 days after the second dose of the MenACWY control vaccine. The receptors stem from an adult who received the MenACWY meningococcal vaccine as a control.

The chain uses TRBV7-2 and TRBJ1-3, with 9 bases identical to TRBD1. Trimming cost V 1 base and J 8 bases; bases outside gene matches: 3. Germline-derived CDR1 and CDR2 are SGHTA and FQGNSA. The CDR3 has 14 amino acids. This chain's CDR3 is CASSLGTGDYTIYF. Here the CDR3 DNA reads TGTGCCAGCAGCTTAGGGACAGGGGACTACACCATATATTTT.

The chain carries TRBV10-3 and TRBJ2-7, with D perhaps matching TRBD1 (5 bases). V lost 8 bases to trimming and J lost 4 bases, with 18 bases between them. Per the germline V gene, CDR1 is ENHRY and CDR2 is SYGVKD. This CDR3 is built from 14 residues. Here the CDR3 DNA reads TGTGCCATCGAAGGGGAACTAAACTCGTACGAGCAGTACTTC. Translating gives CAIEGELNSYEQYF.

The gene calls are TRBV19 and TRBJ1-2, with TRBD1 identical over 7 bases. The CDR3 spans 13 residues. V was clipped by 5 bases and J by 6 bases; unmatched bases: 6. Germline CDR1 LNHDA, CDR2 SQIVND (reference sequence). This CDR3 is CASSSRGLDGYTF. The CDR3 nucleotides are TGTGCCAGTAGTTCAAGGGGGCTGGATGGCTACACCTTC. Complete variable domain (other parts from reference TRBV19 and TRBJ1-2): DGGITQSPKYLFRKEGQNVTLSCEQNLNHDAMYWYRQDPGQGLRLIYYSQIVNDFQKGDIAEGYSVSREKKESFPLTVTSAQKNPTAFYLCASSSRGLDGYTFGSGTRLTVV.

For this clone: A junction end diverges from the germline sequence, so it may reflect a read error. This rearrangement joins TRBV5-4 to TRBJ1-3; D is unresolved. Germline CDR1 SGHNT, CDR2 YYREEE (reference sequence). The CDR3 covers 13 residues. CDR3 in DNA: TGTGCCAGCAGCCCCATCCCGGGAAACGCCATATATTTT. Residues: CASSPIPGNAIYF. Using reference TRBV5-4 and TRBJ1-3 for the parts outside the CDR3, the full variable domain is ETGVTQSPTHLIKTRGQQVTLRCSSQSGHNTVSWYQQALGQGPQFIFQYYREEENGRGNFPPRFSGLQFPNYSSELNVNALELDDSALYLCASSPIPGNAIYFGEGSWLTVV.

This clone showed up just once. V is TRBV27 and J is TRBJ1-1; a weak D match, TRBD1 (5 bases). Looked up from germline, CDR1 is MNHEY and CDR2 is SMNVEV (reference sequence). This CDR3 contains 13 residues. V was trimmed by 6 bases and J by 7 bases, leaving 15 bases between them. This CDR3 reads CASSPGGGSEAFF. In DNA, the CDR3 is TGTGCCAGCAGCCCTGGTGGGGGGAGTGAAGCTTTCTTT.

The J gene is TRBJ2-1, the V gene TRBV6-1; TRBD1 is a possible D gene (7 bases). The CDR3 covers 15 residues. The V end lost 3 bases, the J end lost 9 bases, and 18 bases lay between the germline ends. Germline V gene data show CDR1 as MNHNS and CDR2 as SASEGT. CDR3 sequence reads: CASSEGGRQGREQFF. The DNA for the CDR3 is TGTGCCAGCAGTGAGGGGGGCCGACAGGGTCGTGAGCAGTTCTTC.

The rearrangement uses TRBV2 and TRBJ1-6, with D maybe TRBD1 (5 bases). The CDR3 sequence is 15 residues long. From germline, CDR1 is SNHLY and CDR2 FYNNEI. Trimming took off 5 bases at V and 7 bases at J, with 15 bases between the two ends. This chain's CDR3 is CASSLYRGVNSPLHF. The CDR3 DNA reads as TGTGCCAGCAGTTTATACCGGGGCGTAAATTCACCCCTCCACTTT.

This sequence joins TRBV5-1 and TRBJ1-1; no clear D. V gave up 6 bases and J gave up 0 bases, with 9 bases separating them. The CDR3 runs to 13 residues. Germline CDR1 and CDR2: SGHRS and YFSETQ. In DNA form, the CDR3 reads TGCGCCAGCACTAGGACCATGAACACTGAAGCTTTCTTT. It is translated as CASTRTMNTEAFF.

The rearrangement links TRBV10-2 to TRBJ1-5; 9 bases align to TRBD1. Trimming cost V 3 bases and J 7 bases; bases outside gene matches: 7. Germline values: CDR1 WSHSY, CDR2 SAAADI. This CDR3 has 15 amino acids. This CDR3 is CASSDTGTGNQPQHF. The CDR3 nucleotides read TGCGCCAGCAGTGATACGGGGACAGGGAACCAGCCCCAGCATTTT.

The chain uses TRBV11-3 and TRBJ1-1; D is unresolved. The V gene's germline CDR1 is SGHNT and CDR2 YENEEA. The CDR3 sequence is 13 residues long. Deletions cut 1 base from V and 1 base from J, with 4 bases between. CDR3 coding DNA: TGTGCCAGCAGCTTAGCCCGGAACACTGAAGCTTTCTTT. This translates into CASSLARNTEAFF.

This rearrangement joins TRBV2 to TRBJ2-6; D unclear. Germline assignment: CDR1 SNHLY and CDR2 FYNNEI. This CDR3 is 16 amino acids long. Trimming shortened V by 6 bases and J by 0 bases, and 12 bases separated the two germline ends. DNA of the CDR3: TGTGCCAGCAGCCCGGACGCCAGCTCTGGGGCCAACGTCCTGACTTTC. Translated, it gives CASSPDASSGANVLTF.

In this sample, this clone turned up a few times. The CDR3 coding sequence is TGTGCCAGCAGCCTACAGGGGTCTTTCTCCTACGAGCAGTACTTC. This codes for CASSLQGSFSYEQYF. The chain combines TRBV3-1 (or the pseudogene TRBV3-2) with TRBJ2-7, with 7 bases that match TRBD1. J was trimmed by 0 bases and V by 4 bases; bases with no gene match: 6. CDR3 length: 15 amino acids. Per germline, CDR1 LGHDT and CDR2 YNNKEL (reference sequence).